The T cell receptor (beta chain) under discussion was sequenced for a study of regulatory T cells in long-lasting Graves disease. Documented time point: newly diagnosed GD, antithyroid drugs for less than 3 months. RNA from PBMCs was the source of the TCR library. A roughly 9-milliliter sample of peripheral blood was drawn into EDTA tubes. CDR3 length: 8 residues. The germline gives CDR1 MNHEY, CDR2 SVGAGI. The TCR beta library used iRepertoire HTBI primers with Arm-PCR amplification of CDR3. MiXCR was run by TCRdb on the multiplex PCR reads, yielding one entry per CDR3 protein. The sample comprises a few hundred thousand distinct CDR3 sequences, over 15% of which are singletons, and about 32% rests with the top ten. This clonotype was picked up many times. Its antigen is not known. At one boundary the junction diverges from the germline segment, which might be a read error. Study-level points and caveats: Gene preferences differed: TRBV28, TRBJ1-2, TRBJ2-5 in persistent cases.

These data were also filed under a second study, of T cells in Graves' hyperthyroidism and ophthalmopathy. That source adds: Primed by the HTBI set, a first-round RT-PCR was run on the TCR CDR3.

The sequencing used peripheral blood mononuclear cells (PBMCs), collected at new diagnosis, from a patient treated with antithyroid drugs. The rearrangement links TRBV6-5 to TRBJ2-7; D gene uncertain. This TCR was sampled from a man aged 40-49 years with Graves disease. The CDR3 loop reads CASSYRLF. Written as DNA, the CDR3 is TGTGCCAGCAGTTACAGGCTATTC.